This T cell receptor (beta chain) was identified in a study of Ad26.COV2.S vaccination and SARS-CoV-2 variants. Study-level information: The study gave Ad26.COV2.S intramuscularly, once or twice 56 days apart.

Treatment defined: some 19 received Ad26.COV2.S at low or high dose, single or two shots; about 5 received placebo; per-sample allocation not given. Sampling was performed 63 days after the first vaccine or placebo injection. Sequencing was performed with immunoSEQ multiplex PCR; in TCRdb, only in-frame clones are kept and a portion is missing. The repertoire consists of around 250,000 clones, with roughly 85% occurring once and the leading ten covering just under 3%. The ends were cut back, 6 bases at V and 4 bases at J, with 15 bases in the middle. This CDR3 comprises 13 residues. Germline values: CDR1 SQVTM, CDR2 ANQGSEA. Notes on this clone: Its specificity is not known.

Overall study results and limits: Comparability of non-spike TCR breadth was observed across vaccine and placebo recipients. Analyses that measured TCR breadth and depth may have underestimated total T cell responses.

This clonotype was sampled from a person aged 18 to 59 who received the Ad26.COV2.S COVID-19 vaccine or a placebo. The sequenced sample was peripheral blood, obtained in a trial of Ad26.COV2.S vaccine versus placebo. The chain uses TRBV29-1 and TRBJ2-5, with D tentatively TRBD1 or TRBD2 (6 bases each). The CDR3 DNA follows: TGCAGCGTGCAAGCCCGGGGGCGAGAGACCCAGTACTTC. This translates into CSVQARGRETQYF.